Detailed here is one T cell receptor (beta chain). V dropped 3 bases and J dropped 8 bases, with 4 bases sitting between them. This CDR3 comprises 10 residues. Germline CDR1 MDHEN, CDR2 SYDVKM. The assay was immunoSEQ multiplex PCR, and TCRdb's table has in-frame clones only and misses some. The sample lists 140,000 to 150,000 clones, 90% to 95% occurring once. This specimen comes from a study of T cell responses to AZD1222 COVID-19 vaccine. The sequence derives from an adult who had recovered from COVID-19. The V gene is TRBV28, the J gene TRBJ1-2; D gene unclear. Sample: peripheral blood, taken after recovery from COVID-19. The CDR3 here is CASSFQGYTF. Here the CDR3 DNA reads TGTGCCAGCAGTTTCCAAGGCTACACCTTC.